This T cell receptor beta chain was observed in a study of blood T cell repertoires in COVID-19. The protocol was immunoSEQ multiplex PCR, while the TCRdb copy is restricted to in-frame clones and leaves out a portion. The table lists around 80,000 clones, approximately 86% of them singletons. The CDR3 is made up of 17 amino acids. CDR1 and CDR2 from the germline V gene are SGHNT and YENEEA. The V segment lost 5 bases and the J segment 6 bases; nucleotides outside the gene matches: 15. Sequenced material: peripheral blood. The clonotype comes from a man older than 75 with active or convalescent COVID-19. V is TRBV11-3 and J is TRBJ2-3; 9 nucleotides match TRBD2. The CDR3 bases are TGTGCCAGCAGCCCCCGCATTGGGGCGGGAGGGCCGGATACGCAGTATTTT. Protein sequence: CASSPRIGAGGPDTQYF.